Shown below are 18 T cell receptor beta chains from a single sample sequenced in a study of blood T cell repertoires in COVID-19. Repertoires were generated with immunoSEQ multiplex PCR, while TCRdb's copy carries only in-frame clones and drops some. Of tens of thousands of clones in the sample, approximately 84% were seen once. Material for sequencing was peripheral blood. The receptors come from a man aged 65 to 79 with acute or convalescent COVID-19.

This clone came up once. The CDR3 bases are TGTGCCAGCAGCTTAAGGACAGGGGGCACGAATGAGCAGTTCTTC. It specifies CASSLRTGGTNEQFF. The V gene is TRBV5-5, the J gene TRBJ2-1; 11 bases match TRBD1. V lost 2 bases and J lost 7; bases outside the gene matches: 5. CDR1 and CDR2 (germline): SGHKS, YYEKEE (reference sequence). The CDR3 extends over 15 amino acids.

The CDR3 loop is CAGSGTGAKDTQYF. CDR3 bases: TGTGCCGGTTCCGGGACAGGGGCTAAAGATACGCAGTATTTT. This chain joins TRBV2 and TRBJ2-3, with 10 positions matching TRBD1. Losses at the gene ends were 11 bases for V and 5 bases for J; bases not matched to a gene: 10. CDR3 length equals 14 residues. Per the germline V gene, CDR1 is SNHLY and CDR2 is FYNNEI.

The chain employs TRBV6-2 or TRBV6-3 and TRBJ1-5, with 8 bases identical to TRBD1. The CDR3 is 16 residues long. V trimming: 0 bases; J trimming: 5 bases; junction bases outside the gene matches: 6. Per germline, CDR1 MNHEY and CDR2 SVGEGT. Here the CDR3 DNA reads TGTGCCAGCAGTTACTCGTCGGCAGGGGGCCATCAGCCCCAGCATTTT. Translation: CASSYSSAGGHQPQHF.

The J gene is TRBJ1-4, the V gene TRBV9, with D perhaps matching TRBD1 (5 bases). The CDR3 totals 14 residues. Germline lookup yields CDR1 SGDLS and CDR2 YYNGEE. The V end was cut by 4 bases, the J end by 8 bases, with 15 bases between. The CDR3 sequence: CASSPRREGEKLFF. The CDR3, as DNA: TGTGCCAGCAGCCCCCGCAGGGAGGGGGAAAAACTGTTTTTT.

This rearrangement joins TRBV19 to TRBJ1-6; 9 bases line up with TRBD1. J lost 7 bases, V lost 10 bases, and 8 bases had no gene match. Germline CDR1 is LNHDA and CDR2 is SQIVND (reference sequence). The CDR3 extends over 14 amino acids. CDR3 nucleotide sequence: TGTGCCACCAGGACAGGGGAGAAGAATTCACCCCTCCACTTT. Translated: CATRTGEKNSPLHF. Combining the CDR3 with reference TRBV19 and TRBJ1-6 gives the whole variable domain DGGITQSPKYLFRKEGQNVTLSCEQNLNHDAMYWYRQDPGQGLRLIYYSQIVNDFQKGDIAEGYSVSREKKESFPLTVTSAQKNPTAFYLCATRTGEKNSPLHFGNGTRLTVT.

The rearrangement uses TRBV29-1 and TRBJ2-1, with 8 bases matching TRBD1. Germline V gene data show CDR1 as SQVTM and CDR2 as ANQGSEA. The CDR3 has 13 residues. V was pared by 7 bases and J by 6 bases, with 8 bases of the junction left unmatched. The DNA of the CDR3 is TGCAGCGCCGCGGACAGGGCCGGCAATGAGCAGTTCTTC. This translates into CSAADRAGNEQFF.

This chain uses TRBV9 with TRBJ1-5; D is unclear. Trimming took off 0 bases at V and 7 bases at J, with 11 bases between the two ends. The length of the CDR3 is 14 residues. CDR1 is SGDLS and CDR2 is YYNGEE in the germline V gene. In DNA, the CDR3 is TGTGCCAGCAGCGTAGGCCCAGGTATACAGCCCCAGCATTTT. Protein product: CASSVGPGIQPQHF.

The CDR3 region is CASSSSGLNEKLFF. Written as DNA, the CDR3 is TGTGCCAGCAGCTCCTCAGGGCTTAATGAAAAACTGTTTTTT. J is TRBJ1-4 and V is TRBV5-4; a possible D gene is TRBD1 (5 bases). This CDR3 has 14 amino acids. V dropped 3 bases and J dropped 4 bases, with 10 bases sitting between them. Looked up from germline, CDR1 is SGHNT and CDR2 is YYREEE (reference sequence).

This chain links TRBV2 with TRBJ2-6, with a weak D call TRBD2 (5 bases). CDR3 length: 17 residues. Trimming pared 6 bases from V and 1 base from J, leaving 16 bases between. Germline-derived CDR1 and CDR2 are SNHLY and FYNNEI. The CDR3 protein is CASSRGGPPSGANVLTF. CDR3 coding DNA: TGTGCCAGCAGCCGGGGTGGCCCACCTTCTGGGGCCAACGTCCTGACTTTC.

This clone was recorded once. J is TRBJ2-1 and V is TRBV14; TRBD1 matches at 10 bases. Germline V gene sequence: CDR1 SGHDN, CDR2 FVKESK. Trimming removed 2 bases from V and 6 bases from J; junction bases left unmatched: 1. This CDR3 is 14 amino acids long. The CDR3 here is CASSQRTGGNEQFF. Written as DNA, the CDR3 is TGTGCCAGCAGCCAACGGACAGGGGGCAATGAGCAGTTCTTC.

V usage is TRBV6-2 or TRBV6-3 and J usage is TRBJ2-4; 7 bases are a match to TRBD1. J lost 2 bases, V lost 2 bases, and 9 bases had no gene match. Germline-derived CDR1 and CDR2 are MNHEY and SVGEGT. The CDR3 contains 17 residues. This CDR3 reads CASSYTDRLGTKNIQYF. Here the CDR3 DNA reads TGTGCCAGCAGTTACACGGACAGGCTGGGGACCAAAAACATTCAGTACTTC.

J is TRBJ2-5 and V is TRBV28; weak D call: TRBD2 (7 bases). V shed 3 bases and J shed 3 bases, with 14 bases lying between them. The CDR3 spans 15 residues. The germline CDR1 and CDR2 sequences are MDHEN and SYDVKM. CDR3 sequence (DNA): TGTGCCAGCAGTTTGGGGGGGGCGGTTGAAGAGACCCAGTACTTC. It specifies CASSLGGAVEETQYF.

The CDR3 nucleotides are TGTGCCAGCAGTTACTCTGCCGCCGGGACAGGGTCGATGGGCTACACCTTC. Translated, it gives CASSYSAAGTGSMGYTF. The rearrangement uses TRBV6-2 or TRBV6-3 and TRBJ1-2; 9 nucleotides line up with TRBD1. The CDR3 consists of 17 residues. V trimming: 0 bases; J trimming: 8 bases; junction bases outside the gene matches: 13. Germline loops: CDR1 MNHEY, CDR2 SVGEGT.

The chain links TRBV6-1 to TRBJ2-7, with D maybe TRBD2 (6 bases). Germline V gene sequence: CDR1 MNHNS, CDR2 SASEGT. The V gene lost 3 bases and the J gene lost 0 bases, with 9 bases spanning the gap. CDR3 length equals 14 residues. CDR3 bases: TGTGCCAGCAGTGAGGGACTCTTCTCCTACGAGCAGTACTTC. This encodes CASSEGLFSYEQYF.

In this sample, this clone turned up once. The rearrangement uses TRBV5-1 and TRBJ2-7, with 8 nucleotides matching TRBD1. The CDR3 length is 15 residues. Germline V gives CDR1 SGHRS, CDR2 YFSETQ. The V gene end was trimmed by 4 bases and the J gene end by 5 bases; junction bases not matched to a gene: 11. This chain's CDR3 is CASSAGTGVTNEQYF. CDR3 sequence (DNA): TGCGCCAGCAGCGCCGGGACAGGAGTAACCAACGAGCAGTACTTC. The variable domain in full, completed from reference TRBV5-1 and TRBJ2-7, reads KAGVTQTPRYLIKTRGQQVTLSCSPISGHRSVSWYQQTPGQGLQFLFEYFSETQRNKGNFPGRFSGRQFSNSRSEMNVSTLELGDSALYLCASSAGTGVTNEQYFGPGTRLTVT.

The chain employs TRBV5-6 and TRBJ1-5, with a possible D match to TRBD1 (6 bases). The V end lost 3 bases, the J end lost 6 bases, and 13 bases lay between the germline ends. This CDR3 region has 14 residues. Per germline, CDR1 SGHDT and CDR2 YYEEEE. CDR3 sequence: CASSSRQASQPQHF. CDR3 coding DNA: TGTGCCAGCAGCTCGCGACAGGCAAGTCAGCCCCAGCATTTT.

The rearrangement links TRBV7-9 to TRBJ1-1; D remains ambiguous. CDR1 and CDR2 (germline): SEHNR, FQNEAQ (reference sequence). V dropped 1 base and J dropped 8 bases, with 11 bases sitting between them. CDR3 length: 13 residues. CDR3 protein: CASSLGPGWEAFF. The DNA for the CDR3 is TGTGCCAGCAGCTTAGGACCGGGATGGGAAGCTTTCTTT.

J is TRBJ2-4 and V is TRBV28, with a possible D match to TRBD2 (6 bases). V lost 6 bases, J lost 2 bases, and 14 bases lay in between. The CDR3 contains 15 residues. Germline values: CDR1 MDHEN, CDR2 SYDVKM. CDR3 coding DNA: TGTGCCAGCAGGACTAGTGCAGTGACCAAAAACATTCAGTACTTC. It yields the protein CASRTSAVTKNIQYF.